Below, 32 T cell receptor beta chains from the same sample are listed, as sequenced in a study of blood T cell repertoires in COVID-19. Libraries were prepared by immunoSEQ multiplex PCR; TCRdb keeps only in-frame clonotypes and omits some of them. The data contain tens of thousands of clones, about 90% of them singletons. Sequences were obtained from peripheral blood. All receptors come from a man between 65 and 80 years old with active COVID-19.

The CDR3 spells CASSELPYTEAFF. The CDR3 nucleotides are TGTGCCAGCAGTGAACTTCCTTACACTGAAGCTTTCTTT. V is TRBV6-1 and J is TRBJ1-1, with D hard to call. The germline CDR1 and CDR2 sequences are MNHNS and SASEGT. The germline V and J ends were trimmed by 2 bases and 3 bases, with 7 bases remaining between them. The CDR3 contains 13 residues.

This clone was picked up one time. Germline is not matched at one junction end, which may reflect a read error. The chain links TRBV28 to TRBJ2-5, with D possibly matching TRBD2 (5 bases). Germline values: CDR1 MDHEN, CDR2 SYDVKM. The CDR3 runs to 14 residues. As DNA, the CDR3 is TGTGCCAGCAGCTTATTGGACTACCAAGAGACCCAGTACTTC. It yields the protein CASSLLDYQETQYF.

This clone was detected only once. The V call is TRBV7-9, the J call TRBJ1-1; D gene unclear. V was clipped by 5 bases and J by 2 bases, with 6 bases between them. Germline V gene sequence: CDR1 SEHNR, CDR2 FQNEAQ (reference sequence). This CDR3 region has 12 residues. The CDR3 region has the DNA TGTGCCAGCAGCCCAAGCAACACTGAAGCTTTCTTT. It translates to CASSPSNTEAFF.

The chain links TRBV21-1 to TRBJ2-3; TRBD2 is the table's D call, not checked against the DNA. TRBV21-1 is labeled a pseudogene. This CDR3 is 16 amino acids long. CDR3: CASSKLAGLRTDTQYF. CDR3 nucleotides: TGTGCCAGCAGCAAACTAGCGGGCCTGCGCACAGATACGCAGTATTTT.

V gene TRBV30 combines with J gene TRBJ2-2; D remains ambiguous. CDR3 length: 14 residues. V lost 2 bases and J lost 1, with 8 bases in between. CDR1 and CDR2 from the germline V gene are GTSNPN and SVGIG (reference sequence). The CDR3 protein is CAWSSGLNTGELFF. DNA of the CDR3: TGTGCCTGGAGTTCTGGGCTGAACACCGGGGAGCTGTTTTTT.

The V call is TRBV10-3, the J call TRBJ2-7, with D possibly being TRBD1 (6 bases). CDR1 ENHRY and CDR2 SYGVKD come from the germline V gene. Trimming took 8 bases from V and 6 from J, leaving 17 bases between them. This CDR3 is 13 amino acids long. In DNA form, the CDR3 reads TGTGCCATCCGCTTTCCTGACAGGTCCGAGCAGTACTTC. Protein product: CAIRFPDRSEQYF.

The chain employs TRBV6-5 and TRBJ1-1; 8 bases are a match to TRBD1. J was trimmed by 10 bases and V by 6 bases; bases with no gene match: 10. Germline-derived CDR1 and CDR2 are MNHEY and SVGAGI. The CDR3 spans 13 residues. The CDR3 bases are TGTGCCAGCAGACCAGGACAGGGAGGGGGAGCTTTCTTT. This translates into CASRPGQGGGAFF.

This clone has a single count. The chain links TRBV6-2 or TRBV6-3 to TRBJ2-3, with TRBD2 identical over 10 bases. Losses at the gene ends were 0 bases for V and 0 bases for J; bases not matched to a gene: 9. The CDR3 is 19 residues long. The V gene's germline CDR1 is MNHEY and CDR2 SVGEGT. As DNA, the CDR3 is TGTGCCAGCAGTTACTCGACTCACGGACTAGCGGCTAGCACAGATACGCAGTATTTT. This translates into CASSYSTHGLAASTDTQYF.

J is TRBJ1-4 and V is TRBV27; TRBD1 is a possible D gene (5 bases). V lost 9 bases, J lost 8 bases, and 16 bases lay in between. In germline, CDR1 is MNHEY, CDR2 SMNVEV (reference sequence). This CDR3 has 13 residues. CDR3 nucleotides: TGTGCCAGTTGGGGGGGATTAGGCGAAAAACTGTTTTTT. It codes for CASWGGLGEKLFF.

V and J are TRBV2 and TRBJ2-3; TRBD2 might be the D (6 bases). The CDR3 is 16 residues long. Germline V gene data show CDR1 as SNHLY and CDR2 as FYNNEI. V lost 6 bases, J lost 7 bases, and 23 bases lay in between. Written as DNA, the CDR3 is TGTGCCAGCAGCCCGGCCGGGGGAGAGATAAAGTATACGCAGTATTTT. Its protein is CASSPAGGEIKYTQYF.

Turning to this clone: The junction departs from germline at one end; a sequencing error may be responsible. The rearrangement links TRBV2 to TRBJ2-7; 9 bases fit TRBD1. Germline CDR1 SNHLY, CDR2 FYNNEI. CDR3 length: 10 amino acids. For the CDR3, the DNA is TGTGCCAGCAGTGCCGGGGACAGGGCGTTC. It translates to CASSAGDRAF.

The rearrangement uses TRBV3-1 (or the pseudogene TRBV3-2) and TRBJ2-7; TRBD1 aligns across 10 bases. Trimming at V came to 0 bases and at J to 3 bases, leaving 2 bases not matched to a gene. There are 15 residues in the CDR3. Germline-derived CDR1 and CDR2 are LGHDT and YNNKEL (reference sequence). The chain's CDR3 is CASSQDWTGGYEQYF. CDR3 DNA: TGTGCCAGCAGCCAAGACTGGACAGGGGGCTACGAGCAGTACTTC.

The chain links TRBV28 to TRBJ1-2; perhaps TRBD1 as D (5 bases). Germline CDR1 and CDR2: MDHEN and SYDVKM. CDR3 length: 13 amino acids. V lost 5 bases to trimming and J lost 4 bases, with 11 bases between them. Here the CDR3 reads CASSQGTGYGYTF. The CDR3 DNA sequence: TGTGCCAGCAGTCAAGGGACTGGCTATGGCTACACCTTC.

Here the CDR3 reads CASSLGQPTGELFF. CDR3 DNA sequence: TGCGCCAGCAGCTTGGGACAGCCGACCGGGGAGCTGTTTTTT. The chain joins TRBV5-1 to TRBJ2-2, with D possibly matching TRBD1 (5 bases). The V and J ends lost 0 bases and 5 bases respectively, with 8 bases between them. The CDR3 consists of 14 residues. CDR1 is SGHRS, CDR2 YFSETQ, per germline.

As concerns this clone: Other DNA variants within this sample encode the same CDR3. This chain links TRBV30 with TRBJ2-7; 9 bases map to TRBD1. CDR3 length: 12 residues. In germline, CDR1 is GTSNPN, CDR2 SVGIG (reference sequence). The ends lost 5 bases at V and 4 bases at J; junction bases unmatched: 3. CDR3 nucleotide sequence: TGTGCCTGGGGACAGGGGACGTACGAGCAGTACTTC. Amino acid sequence: CAWGQGTYEQYF.

In its sample, this clone was seen a few times. CDR3 nucleotide sequence: TGTGCCAGCAGTGAGTTGTACAGTCATAGCAATCAGCCCCAGCATTTT. It specifies CASSELYSHSNQPQHF. V and J are TRBV6-1 and TRBJ1-5; D is unclear. CDR1 is MNHNS, CDR2 SASEGT, per germline. The ends were cut back, 3 bases at V and 0 bases at J, with 12 bases in the middle. The CDR3 totals 16 residues.

This rearrangement joins TRBV9 to TRBJ2-1; TRBD2 aligns across 8 bases. There are 15 residues in the CDR3. Germline V lookup: CDR1 SGDLS, CDR2 YYNGEE. V was pared by 0 bases and J by 7 bases, with 6 bases of the junction left unmatched. For the CDR3, the DNA is TGTGCCAGCAGCGTAGGAGGACTAGCCCATAATGAGCAGTTCTTC. It specifies CASSVGGLAHNEQFF.

The CDR3 coding sequence is TGCGCCAGCAGCCCCTCTTCGCGGGATACGCAGTATTTT. The encoded protein is CASSPSSRDTQYF. The genes are TRBV10-1 and TRBJ2-3, with no clear D. Germline V gene data show CDR1 as WNHNN and CDR2 as SYGVQD (reference sequence). The CDR3 contains 13 residues. The V and J ends lost 6 bases and 6 bases respectively, with 13 bases between them.

The V call is TRBV28, the J call TRBJ1-4, with D possibly TRBD1 on 5 matching bases. Trimming pared 6 bases from V and 7 bases from J, leaving 18 bases between. This CDR3 contains 15 residues. The V gene's germline CDR1 is MDHEN and CDR2 SYDVKM. CDR3 nucleotide sequence: TGTGCCAGCAGACCGGGGGGGAGCCGAATTGAAAAACTGTTTTTT. Translation gives CASRPGGSRIEKLFF. Variable domain in full (rest from reference TRBV28 and TRBJ1-4): DVKVTQSSRYLVKRTGEKVFLECVQDMDHENMFWYRQDPGLGLRLIYFSYDVKMKEKGDIPEGYSVSREKKERFSLILESASTNQTSMYLCASRPGGSRIEKLFFGSGTQLSVL.

The CDR3 spells CASKGEAGEVGYTF. CDR3 coding DNA: TGTGCCAGCAAAGGGGAAGCGGGGGAGGTCGGCTACACCTTC. The chain links TRBV2 to TRBJ1-2; D is possibly TRBD1 (5 bases). Germline lookup yields CDR1 SNHLY and CDR2 FYNNEI. V was shortened by 7 bases and J by 8 bases, with 20 bases between the two germline ends. The CDR3 has 14 amino acids.

The chain links TRBV5-1 to TRBJ2-1; D gene ambiguous. In germline, CDR1 is SGHRS, CDR2 YFSETQ. The CDR3 is 14 residues long. V was trimmed by 9 bases and J by 10 bases, leaving 23 bases between them. The CDR3 sequence: CATRLGPDAGEQFF. As DNA, the CDR3 is TGCGCCACCCGGCTTGGGCCCGACGCTGGGGAGCAGTTCTTC. Based on the CDR3 plus reference TRBV5-1 and TRBJ2-1, the full variable domain is KAGVTQTPRYLIKTRGQQVTLSCSPISGHRSVSWYQQTPGQGLQFLFEYFSETQRNKGNFPGRFSGRQFSNSRSEMNVSTLELGDSALYLCATRLGPDAGEQFFGPGTRLTVL.

The rearrangement joins TRBV19 to TRBJ1-6; D might be TRBD1 (6 bases). The CDR3 extends over 14 amino acids. Trimming shortened V by 4 bases and J by 6 bases, and 10 bases separated the two germline ends. Germline V gene sequence: CDR1 LNHDA, CDR2 SQIVND (reference sequence). CDR3 bases: TGTGCCAGTAGTACCGGACAGAGTAATTCACCCCTCCACTTT. Protein: CASSTGQSNSPLHF.

The sample holds one count of this clone. V is TRBV5-1 and J is TRBJ2-5, with a possible D match to TRBD2 (6 bases). V lost 4 bases, J lost 5 bases, and 15 bases lay in between. Germline CDR1 SGHRS, CDR2 YFSETQ. This CDR3 spans 14 amino acids. The CDR3 region is CASSPATGRETQYF. The CDR3 DNA reads as TGCGCCAGCAGCCCTGCGACGGGGAGGGAGACCCAGTACTTC.

J is TRBJ2-2 and V is TRBV7-9, with D perhaps matching TRBD2 (5 bases). This CDR3 comprises 16 residues. Deletions cut 5 bases from V and 0 bases from J, with 13 bases between. Germline V lookup: CDR1 SEHNR, CDR2 FQNEAQ (reference sequence). CDR3 region: CASSPPSGTNTGELFF. The CDR3, as DNA: TGTGCCAGCAGCCCACCCTCCGGGACGAACACCGGGGAGCTGTTTTTT. The whole variable domain, remainder taken from reference TRBV7-9 and TRBJ2-2, is DTGVSQNPRHKITKRGQNVTFRCDPISEHNRLYWYRQTLGQGPEFLTYFQNEAQLEKSRLLSDRFSAERPKGSFSTLEIQRTEQGDSAMYLCASSPPSGTNTGELFFGEGSRLTVL.

Here the CDR3 DNA reads TGTGCCAGTAGACCGGAGGGACAGGCTTATAATTCACCCCTCCACTTT. Translating gives CASRPEGQAYNSPLHF. V and J are TRBV19 and TRBJ1-6; 8 nucleotides match TRBD1. Per germline, CDR1 LNHDA and CDR2 SQIVND (reference sequence). The J segment lost 4 bases and the V segment lost 6 bases, leaving 8 bases of the junction unmatched. The CDR3 is 16 amino acids.

The chain joins TRBV9 to TRBJ2-1; 10 bases are a match to TRBD2. Germline V gives CDR1 SGDLS, CDR2 YYNGEE. CDR3 length equals 20 residues. V was clipped by 0 bases and J by 2 bases; unmatched bases: 14. The CDR3 DNA reads as TGTGCCAGCAGCGTAGGGTCGTTTCCAGCGGGGGGGCGGACCTACAATGAGCAGTTCTTC. This codes for CASSVGSFPAGGRTYNEQFF.

The chain couples TRBV9 to TRBJ2-2; the D gene is possibly TRBD2 (6 bases). V dropped 6 bases and J dropped 6 bases, with 12 bases sitting between them. From germline, CDR1 is SGDLS and CDR2 YYNGEE. The CDR3 loop spans 13 amino acids. CDR3 nucleotides: TGTGCCAGCACCGTGGGGGGATCCGGGGAGCTGTTTTTT. Amino acids: CASTVGGSGELFF.

CDR3 amino acids: CASSQDFQSPLHF. In nucleotides, the CDR3 is TGTGCCAGCAGCCAAGACTTCCAGTCACCCCTCCACTTT. The chain recombines TRBV3-1 (or the pseudogene TRBV3-2) with TRBJ1-6; D remains unclear. The V gene lost 0 bases and the J gene lost 10 bases, with 7 bases spanning the gap. The germline V gene has CDR1 LGHDT and CDR2 YNNKEL (reference sequence). This CDR3 spans 13 amino acids.

The chain combines TRBV3-1 (or the pseudogene TRBV3-2) with TRBJ2-7; TRBD2 aligns across 8 bases. Per the germline V gene, CDR1 is LGHDT and CDR2 is YNNKEL (reference sequence). V dropped 2 bases and J dropped 0; count of bases not matched to a gene: 0. CDR3 size: 14 residues. CDR3 in DNA: TGTGCCAGCAGCCAAACTAGCGGCTCCTACGAGCAGTACTTC. Its protein is CASSQTSGSYEQYF.

The chain links TRBV19 to TRBJ2-7, with D possibly TRBD2 on 6 matching bases. The germline V and J ends were trimmed by 5 bases and 0 bases, with 14 bases remaining between them. The CDR3 sequence is 15 residues long. Germline V gene sequence: CDR1 LNHDA, CDR2 SQIVND (reference sequence). CDR3 sequence reads: CASSPGRLSSYEQYF. In DNA, the CDR3 is TGTGCCAGTAGTCCGGGGAGGCTAAGCTCCTACGAGCAGTACTTC. Filled out from reference TRBV19 and TRBJ2-7, the complete variable domain reads DGGITQSPKYLFRKEGQNVTLSCEQNLNHDAMYWYRQDPGQGLRLIYYSQIVNDFQKGDIAEGYSVSREKKESFPLTVTSAQKNPTAFYLCASSPGRLSSYEQYFGPGTRLTVT.

This clone was picked up one time. The V gene is TRBV5-5, the J gene TRBJ1-2, with D hard to call. Trimming stripped 0 bases from V and 2 bases from J, with 5 bases between. The CDR3 covers 13 residues. Germline V gives CDR1 SGHKS, CDR2 YYEKEE (reference sequence). CDR3 in amino acids: CASSLGHNYGYTF. CDR3 in DNA: TGTGCCAGCAGCTTGGGACACAACTATGGCTACACCTTC. Variable domain in full (rest from reference TRBV5-5 and TRBJ1-2): DAGVTQSPTHLIKTRGQQVTLRCSPISGHKSVSWYQQVLGQGPQFIFQYYEKEERGRGNFPDRFSARQFPNYSSELNVNALLLGDSALYLCASSLGHNYGYTFGSGTRLTVV.

This chain joins TRBV19 and TRBJ1-5; a weak D match, TRBD1 (6 bases). There are 14 residues in the CDR3. Trimming left V 7 bases short and J 0 bases short, with 10 bases between. Germline V gives CDR1 LNHDA, CDR2 SQIVND (reference sequence). CDR3 loop: CASMTGNSNQPQHF. In nucleotides, the CDR3 is TGTGCCAGTATGACAGGCAATAGCAATCAGCCCCAGCATTTT.